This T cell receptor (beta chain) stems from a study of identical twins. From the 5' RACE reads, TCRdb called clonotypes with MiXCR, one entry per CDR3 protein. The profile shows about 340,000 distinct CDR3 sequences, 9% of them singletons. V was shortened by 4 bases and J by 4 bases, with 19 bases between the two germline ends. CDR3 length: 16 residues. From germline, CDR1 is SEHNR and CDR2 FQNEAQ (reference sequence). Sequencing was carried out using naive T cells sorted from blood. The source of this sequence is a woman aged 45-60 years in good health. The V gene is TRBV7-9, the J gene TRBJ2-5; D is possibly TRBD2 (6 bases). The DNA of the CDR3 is TGTGCCAGCAGCTCCATTCTTTGGGGGGAACGAGAGACCCAGTACTTC. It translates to CASSSILWGERETQYF. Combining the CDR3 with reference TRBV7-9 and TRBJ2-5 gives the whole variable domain DTGVSQNPRHKITKRGQNVTFRCDPISEHNRLYWYRQTLGQGPEFLTYFQNEAQLEKSRLLSDRFSAERPKGSFSTLEIQRTEQGDSAMYLCASSSILWGERETQYFGPGTRLLVL.